Only a few counts were recorded for the clone carrying this T cell receptor (beta chain). Its cognate antigen is unknown. The DNA is omitted, as the CDR3 cannot be located on it reliably, and the CDR3 follows TCRdb's listing. The CDR3 has 13 amino acids, counting both end residues. The data originate from a study of T cell repertoires in cytomegalovirus infection. Study-wide results and limits: There were HLA-C-restricted CMV-specific TCR beta clonotypes dominating the ex vivo response.

One entry per CDR3 protein results from TCRdb running MiXCR on the reads. The table lists more than 200,000 distinct CDR3 sequences, roughly 10% of them singletons. The sample taken for sequencing was PBMCs. The genes are TRBV12-3 or TRBV12-4 and TRBJ1-1; the table's D call, TRBD1, was not checked against the DNA. The receptor was derived from a human donor in good health (CMV status not recorded). Some clones in this sample may be carry-over from other donors' samples. The CDR3 reads CASILGLNTEAFF.